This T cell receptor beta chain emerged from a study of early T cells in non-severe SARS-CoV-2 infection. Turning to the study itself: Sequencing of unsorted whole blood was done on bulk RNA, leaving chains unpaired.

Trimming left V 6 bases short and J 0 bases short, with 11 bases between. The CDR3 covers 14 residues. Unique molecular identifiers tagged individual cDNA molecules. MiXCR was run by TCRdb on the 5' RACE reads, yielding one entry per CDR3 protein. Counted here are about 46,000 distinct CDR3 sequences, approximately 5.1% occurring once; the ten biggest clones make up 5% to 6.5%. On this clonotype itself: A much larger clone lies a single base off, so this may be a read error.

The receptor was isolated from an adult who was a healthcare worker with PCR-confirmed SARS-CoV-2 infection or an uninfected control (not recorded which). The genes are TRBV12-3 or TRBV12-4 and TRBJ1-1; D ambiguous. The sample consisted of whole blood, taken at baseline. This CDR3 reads CASRKRRMNTEAFF. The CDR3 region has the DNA TGTGCCAGCAGAAAGAGACGGATGAACACTGAAGCTTTCTTT.